This T cell receptor (beta chain) was recorded in a study of cytotoxic CD8 clonotypes in ibrutinib-treated CLL. About the research overall: Sample averages reached 250,000 or so productive templates and tens of thousands of productive rearrangements.

Produced via immunoSEQ multiplex PCR; TCRdb's table is partial and in-frame only. The sample contains some 300,000 clones, roughly 85% of which appear only once. The V segment lost 6 bases and the J segment 4 bases; nucleotides outside the gene matches: 12. This CDR3 has 16 residues. CDR1 MDHEN and CDR2 SYDVKM come from the germline V gene. The receptor's source is a human donor with chronic lymphocytic leukemia. The material sequenced was PBMCs, taken before ibrutinib treatment. The V and J genes are TRBV28 and TRBJ1-1; 9 bases line up with TRBD1. This chain's CDR3 is CASRAPGQGLGTEAFF. The CDR3 DNA is TGTGCCAGCAGAGCGCCGGGACAGGGCCTGGGCACTGAAGCTTTCTTT. The variable domain in full, with the rest retrieved from reference TRBV28 and TRBJ1-1, is DVKVTQSSRYLVKRTGEKVFLECVQDMDHENMFWYRQDPGLGLRLIYFSYDVKMKEKGDIPEGYSVSREKKERFSLILESASTNQTSMYLCASRAPGQGLGTEAFFGQGTRLTVV.